A single sample is the source of the 25 T cell receptor beta chains below, sequenced in a study of cytomegalovirus exposure and HLA in healthy donors. The PCR made use of 60 Vbeta and 13 Jbeta primers. TCRdb's copy holds only in-frame clones and misses some; the assay was immunoSEQ multiplex PCR. Counted here are under 150,000 clones, 55% to 75% occurring once; the ten biggest clones make up about 2.6%. Sequenced: PBMCs. These receptors all come from a human donor in good health.

The chain joins TRBV6-1 to TRBJ1-5; D gene ambiguous. V was shortened by 6 bases and J by 2 bases, with 11 bases between the two germline ends. This CDR3 has 14 amino acids. Germline V gives CDR1 MNHNS, CDR2 SASEGT. The CDR3 protein is CASREGLGNQPQHF. CDR3 bases: TGTGCCAGCAGGGAGGGATTAGGCAATCAGCCCCAGCATTTT.

V usage is TRBV28 and J usage is TRBJ2-1; D gene ambiguous. Trimming pared 3 bases from V and 3 bases from J, leaving 12 bases between. The CDR3 consists of 15 residues. CDR1 is MDHEN, CDR2 SYDVKM, per germline. The chain's CDR3 is CASSFGGLGYNEQFF. In DNA form, the CDR3 reads TGTGCCAGCAGTTTTGGCGGTTTGGGCTACAATGAGCAGTTCTTC.

The chain is built from TRBV14 and TRBJ2-7; TRBD2 aligns across 7 bases. This CDR3 has 14 residues. The germline V gene encodes CDR1 SGHDN and CDR2 FVKESK. Unmatched junction bases numbered 7, after V lost 5 bases and J lost 3 bases. The CDR3, as DNA: TGTGCCAGCAGCAGAAGCCGGGACTACTACGAGCAGTACTTC. Residues: CASSRSRDYYEQYF.

This chain connects TRBV4-3 to TRBJ1-1, with 9 bases that match TRBD1. Germline V gene lookup returns CDR1 LGHNA and CDR2 YSLEER. The CDR3 totals 18 residues. V shed 1 base and J 2 bases; nucleotides not matched to a gene: 11. CDR3 coding DNA: TGCGCCAGCAGCCAAGGGTCTCCTGGGACAGGGTTAAACACTGAAGCTTTCTTT. Amino acids: CASSQGSPGTGLNTEAFF.

Of note for this clone: At one end the junction does not follow the germline gene, possibly because of a read error. The rearrangement joins TRBV7-9 to TRBJ2-7, with a weak D call TRBD2 (5 bases). The germline gives CDR1 SEHNR, CDR2 FQNEAQ (reference sequence). This CDR3 spans 13 amino acids. The CDR3 loop is CSSSSLRVHEQYF. As DNA, the CDR3 is TGTTCCAGCAGCAGCCTGCGGGTCCACGAGCAGTACTTC.

This chain uses TRBV6-4 with TRBJ2-1; tentative D call: TRBD1 (5 bases). Trimming cost V 3 bases and J 8 bases, with 17 bases left between them. This CDR3 has 15 amino acids. CDR1 MRHNA and CDR2 SNTAGT come from the germline V gene. The CDR3 loop is CASSEQGSFSDEQFF. The CDR3 DNA is TGTGCCAGCAGTGAGCAGGGATCATTTTCGGATGAGCAGTTCTTC.

V usage is TRBV5-6 and J usage is TRBJ2-1; 7 bases align to TRBD2. CDR1 is SGHDT and CDR2 is YYEEEE in the germline V gene. V gave up 0 bases and J gave up 2 bases; unmatched junction bases: 2. This CDR3 is 15 amino acids long. CDR3 sequence reads: CASSLASGTYNEQFF. CDR3 nucleotide sequence: TGTGCCAGCAGCTTGGCCAGCGGGACCTACAATGAGCAGTTCTTC.

This clone showed up just once. This chain joins TRBV7-2 and TRBJ1-5; a possible D gene is TRBD1 (6 bases). This CDR3 has 17 amino acids. Trimming removed 0 bases from V and 2 bases from J, with 14 bases in between. The V gene's germline CDR1 is SGHTA and CDR2 FQGNSA. The CDR3 DNA reads as TGTGCCAGCAGCTTAGCGCCAGGGGTTTTAGGCAATCAGCCCCAGCATTTT. It codes for CASSLAPGVLGNQPQHF.

The V gene is TRBV5-6, the J gene TRBJ1-1, with 11 bases identical to TRBD1. Trimming removed 2 bases from V and 0 bases from J; junction bases left unmatched: 3. The CDR3 has 16 amino acids. The germline gives CDR1 SGHDT, CDR2 YYEEEE. Here the CDR3 reads CASSFRTGGLNTEAFF. The CDR3 DNA reads TGTGCCAGCAGCTTTCGGACAGGGGGCTTGAACACTGAAGCTTTCTTT.

The V gene is TRBV28, the J gene TRBJ2-7, with 8 bases matching TRBD2. Germline loops: CDR1 MDHEN, CDR2 SYDVKM. V shed 5 bases, J shed 4 bases, and the junction held 13 bases outside the gene matches. The CDR3 runs to 16 residues. CDR3 in amino acids: CASSRRASSGSYEQYF. DNA of the CDR3: TGTGCCAGCAGTCGCCGGGCGTCCAGCGGGAGTTACGAGCAGTACTTC.

About this clone itself: A junction end diverges from the germline sequence, so it may reflect a read error. The V and J genes are TRBV7-2 and TRBJ2-5; D may be TRBD1 or TRBD2 (6 bases each). Germline V lookup: CDR1 SGHTA, CDR2 FQGNSA. The CDR3 has 15 residues. The CDR3 loop is CASRLAVQGRETQYF. CDR3 nucleotide sequence: TGTGCCAGCAGGTTAGCGGTACAGGGACGAGAGACCCAGTACTTC.

This clone was detected only once. The chain joins TRBV15 to TRBJ1-1; D is perhaps TRBD1 (6 bases). Germline loops: CDR1 LNHNV, CDR2 YYDKDF (reference sequence). V was shortened by 0 bases and J by 5 bases, with 13 bases between the two germline ends. This CDR3 contains 15 residues. Written as DNA, the CDR3 is TGTGCCACCAGCAGAGATTTCCCAGGGGATACTGAAGCTTTCTTT. It translates to CATSRDFPGDTEAFF.

The V call is TRBV29-1, the J call TRBJ2-3; D is undetermined. Per germline, CDR1 SQVTM and CDR2 ANQGSEA. The CDR3 has 11 residues. Trimming took 8 bases from V and 6 from J, leaving 12 bases between them. CDR3 nucleotide sequence: TGCAGCCTCTGGAGTGTTGATACGCAGTATTTT. Its protein product is CSLWSVDTQYF.

The chain has TRBV5-1 and TRBJ2-5; D unclear. V lost 0 bases and J 1 base, leaving 7 bases between the germline ends. The germline gives CDR1 SGHRS, CDR2 YFSETQ. This CDR3 is 14 amino acids long. CDR3 loop: CASSLGLLQETQYF. In DNA form, the CDR3 reads TGCGCCAGCAGCTTGGGACTCCTCCAAGAGACCCAGTACTTC.

The rearrangement links TRBV7-8 to TRBJ1-5; D uncertain. Looked up from germline, CDR1 is SGHVS and CDR2 is FQNEAQ. V lost 1 base, J lost 5 bases, and 12 bases lay in between. This CDR3 spans 15 amino acids. The CDR3 reads CASSLGRRADQPQHF. The CDR3, as DNA: TGTGCCAGCAGCTTAGGTCGGAGGGCGGATCAGCCCCAGCATTTT.

The J gene is TRBJ2-2, the V gene TRBV19; no definite D call. Germline CDR1 is LNHDA and CDR2 is SQIVND (reference sequence). This CDR3 has 14 amino acids. The V end was cut by 0 bases, the J end by 6 bases, with 8 bases between. The CDR3 coding sequence is TGTGCCAGTAGTATAGATCTTGCGGCCGGGGAGCTGTTTTTT. It is translated as CASSIDLAAGELFF.

V is TRBV27 and J is TRBJ2-1, with TRBD2 identical over 13 bases. Germline V gene data show CDR1 as MNHEY and CDR2 as SMNVEV (reference sequence). This CDR3 comprises 16 residues. J was trimmed by 3 bases and V by 5 bases; bases with no gene match: 4. In DNA, the CDR3 is TGTGCCAGCAGTCCCGGGACTAGCGGGATCTACAATGAGCAGTTCTTC. Amino acid sequence: CASSPGTSGIYNEQFF.

The CDR3, as DNA: TGTGCCAGCAGCTTAGGTTGGCTAGAGGGGGCCAAGACCCAGTACTTC. This codes for CASSLGWLEGAKTQYF. The V call is TRBV7-2, the J call TRBJ2-5, with TRBD1 matching over 7 bases. The CDR3 spans 16 residues. Germline V gene sequence: CDR1 SGHTA, CDR2 FQGNSA. Trimming removed 1 base from V and 6 bases from J; junction bases left unmatched: 11.

V gene TRBV7-9 combines with J gene TRBJ2-2, with D hard to call. CDR1 and CDR2 (germline): SEHNR, FQNEAQ (reference sequence). V lost 7 bases, J lost 1 base, and 13 bases lay in between. The CDR3 is 15 amino acids. As DNA, the CDR3 is TGTGCCAGCACCTCCTTTTCGGGGAACACCGGGGAGCTGTTTTTT. Its translation: CASTSFSGNTGELFF.

This clone was seen once. The V call is TRBV6-4, the J call TRBJ1-5, with a possible D match to TRBD1 (5 bases). Trimming stripped 6 bases from V and 6 bases from J, with 21 bases between. Germline V lookup: CDR1 MRHNA, CDR2 SNTAGT. The CDR3 contains 16 residues. The CDR3 is CASSRRSQGTGQPQHF. In DNA, the CDR3 is TGTGCCAGCAGCAGGCGGTCTCAGGGCACGGGTCAGCCCCAGCATTTT.

This rearrangement joins TRBV4-2 to TRBJ1-4; weak D call: TRBD1 (5 bases). CDR1 is LGHNA, CDR2 YNFKEQ, per germline. The CDR3 runs to 15 residues. Trimming removed 1 base at V and 10 bases at J, with 16 bases between. CDR3 nucleotide sequence: TGTGCCAGCAGCCAAGTTCCCGGGACTTATGGAAAACTGTTTTTT. It yields the protein CASSQVPGTYGKLFF.

This clone was seen repeatedly, ten times or more. This chain uses TRBV6-1 with TRBJ1-1, with TRBD1 as a possible D gene (6 bases). V was clipped by 7 bases and J by 4 bases, with 19 bases between them. CDR1 is MNHNS, CDR2 SASEGT, per germline. The CDR3 is 15 amino acids. CDR3 sequence reads: CASTRYPTGSTEAFF. The CDR3 DNA reads as TGTGCCAGCACCCGCTACCCTACAGGGAGCACTGAAGCTTTCTTT.

V is TRBV4-1 and J is TRBJ2-2; D is ambiguous. The germline gives CDR1 MGHRA, CDR2 YSYEKL. The CDR3 covers 15 residues. Trimming removed 1 base at V and 0 bases at J, with 6 bases between. The CDR3 region has the DNA TGCGCCAGCAGCCAAGCTTTCCCGAACACCGGGGAGCTGTTTTTT. Amino acids: CASSQAFPNTGELFF.

This clone was found once. V gene TRBV28 combines with J gene TRBJ1-4; the D is unclear. The V gene lost 6 bases and the J gene lost 8 bases, with 16 bases spanning the gap. This CDR3 is built from 14 residues. CDR1 and CDR2 (germline): MDHEN, SYDVKM. The DNA for the CDR3 is TGTGCCAGCAGGCCAGGAGGATCATCGGAAAAACTGTTTTTT. Amino acids: CASRPGGSSEKLFF.

The chain employs TRBV9 and TRBJ2-3; 9 bases are a match to TRBD2. The CDR3 is 17 amino acids. Germline trimming cut 1 base from V and 3 bases from J; bases unmatched to any gene: 9. The germline CDR1 and CDR2 sequences are SGDLS and YYNGEE. The CDR3 DNA is TGTGCCAGCAGCGTATCGGCTAGCGGGATCTTGACAGATACGCAGTATTTT. Translation: CASSVSASGILTDTQYF.